These T cell receptor beta chains were read from a single sample in a study of vaccination effects on CD4 cells after COVID-19. The repertoire was sequenced with immunoSEQ multiplex PCR; TCRdb's copy has only in-frame clones and lacks some. The repertoire consists of tens of thousands of clones, with 65% to 80% occurring once and the leading ten covering less than 15%. Their antigen targets remain unknown. Sequences were derived from CD4+ T cells from PBMCs cultured with HCoV-OC43 spike peptides, sampled after COVID-19 vaccination. These receptors were taken from a human donor who received a COVID-19 vaccine. Both conserved end residues are part of each CDR3. The order of the fields is V gene, CDR3 protein.

V: TRBV5-4; CDR3: CASSPLMTSGMGSETQYF
V: TRBV18; CDR3: CASSPSWTSGRNEQFF
V: TRBV7-6; CDR3: CASSSQDRGHYGYTF
V: TRBV6-5; CDR3: CASKGPGDLTYEQYF
V: TRBV3-1/TRBV3-2; CDR3: CASSPLRVSPGNEQFF
V: TRBV5-4; CDR3: CASSLRRGGLYEQYF
V: TRBV5-1; CDR3: CASSFSSDNNEQFF
V: TRBV5-4; CDR3: CASSPTSERVSEQFF
V: TRBV2; CDR3: CASSERTASDNSPLHF
V: TRBV7-9; CDR3: CASTPIPGQVNTEAFF